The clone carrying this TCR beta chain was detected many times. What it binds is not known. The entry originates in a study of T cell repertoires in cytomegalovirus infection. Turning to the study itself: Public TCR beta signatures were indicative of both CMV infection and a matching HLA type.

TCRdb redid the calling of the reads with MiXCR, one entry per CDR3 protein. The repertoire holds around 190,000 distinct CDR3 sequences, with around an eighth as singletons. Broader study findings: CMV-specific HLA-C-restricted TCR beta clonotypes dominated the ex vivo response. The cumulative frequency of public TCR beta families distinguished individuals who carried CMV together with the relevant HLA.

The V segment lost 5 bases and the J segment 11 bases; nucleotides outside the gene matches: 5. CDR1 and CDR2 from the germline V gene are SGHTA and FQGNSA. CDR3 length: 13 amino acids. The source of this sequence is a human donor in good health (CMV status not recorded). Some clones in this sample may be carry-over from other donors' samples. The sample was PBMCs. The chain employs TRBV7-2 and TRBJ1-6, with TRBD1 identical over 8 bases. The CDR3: CASSPDRAPPLHF. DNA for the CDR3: TGTGCCAGCAGCCCGGACAGGGCGCCACCCCTCCACTTT.